The 28 T cell receptor beta chains given below trace back to one sample, sequenced in a study of multiple sclerosis patients with progressive multifocal leukoencephalopathy. Stated time point: before natalizumab initiation. Clones were sequenced by immunoSEQ multiplex PCR, and TCRdb holds only the in-frame ones, with some missing. The sample lists around 30,000 clones, 89% occurring once. Specimen: PBMCs. These receptors all come from a human donor with multiple sclerosis.

V is TRBV19 and J is TRBJ1-2, with 10 bases fitting TRBD1. The germline V gene encodes CDR1 LNHDA and CDR2 SQIVND (reference sequence). With 7 bases clipped from V and 5 bases from J, the junction kept 7 bases outside the gene matches. The length of the CDR3 is 14 residues. CDR3 loop: CASTRTGGFYGYTF. In DNA, the CDR3 is TGTGCCAGTACCCGGACAGGGGGTTTTTATGGCTACACCTTC.

The chain recombines TRBV5-1 with TRBJ2-1; unclear D gene. Germline values: CDR1 SGHRS, CDR2 YFSETQ. V lost 0 bases and J 6 bases, leaving 4 bases between the germline ends. The CDR3 consists of 12 residues. The CDR3 nucleotides are TGCGCCAGCAGCTTGGCCCCCAATGAGCAGTTCTTC. Protein sequence: CASSLAPNEQFF.

This sequence joins TRBV18 and TRBJ2-7; possible D gene TRBD2, 5 bases. CDR1 KGHSH and CDR2 LQKENI come from the germline V gene. This CDR3 has 15 amino acids. V dropped 1 base and J dropped 3 bases, with 13 bases sitting between them. The CDR3 bases are TGTGCCAGCTCACCACTTCGGGGAACCCTCTACGAGCAGTACTTC. Its protein is CASSPLRGTLYEQYF.

The count of this clone is one. The chain joins TRBV6-9 to TRBJ2-7; D unclear. Between the trimmed V and J ends, which lost 6 bases and 4 bases, there was a span of 10 bases. The length of the CDR3 is 12 residues. Per germline, CDR1 MNHGY and CDR2 SVAAGI. CDR3 coding DNA: TGTGCCAGCAGCCAGGTGGGGTACGAGCAGTACTTC. Residues: CASSQVGYEQYF.

This sequence joins TRBV6-5 and TRBJ2-7; perhaps TRBD2 as D (6 bases). This CDR3 spans 15 amino acids. Trimming removed 0 bases from V and 3 bases from J, with 12 bases in between. CDR1 and CDR2 from the germline V gene are MNHEY and SVGAGI. This chain's CDR3 is CASSYSRDPIYEQYF. In DNA form, the CDR3 reads TGTGCCAGCAGTTACTCGCGGGACCCCATCTACGAGCAGTACTTC.

V usage is TRBV6-1 and J usage is TRBJ1-5, with D unclear. Trimming took 1 base from V and 0 from J, leaving 10 bases between them. This CDR3 is 16 amino acids long. Germline lookup yields CDR1 MNHNS and CDR2 SASEGT. CDR3 residues: CASSEGARISNQPQHF. The CDR3 nucleotides are TGTGCCAGCAGTGAAGGCGCCAGAATTAGCAATCAGCCCCAGCATTTT.

This clone was detected a few times. The CDR3 protein is CASSTRTGETYEQYF. In DNA, the CDR3 is TGTGCCAGCAGCACCCGGACAGGTGAAACCTACGAGCAGTACTTC. V and J are TRBV21-1 and TRBJ2-7; whether TRBD1, the table's D call, matches the DNA was not checked. TRBV21-1 is given as a pseudogene. This CDR3 spans 15 amino acids.

The chain couples TRBV15 to TRBJ1-1; D perhaps matches TRBD1 (5 bases). Trimming cost V 5 bases and J 0 bases, with 13 bases left between them. CDR3 length: 15 residues. Germline CDR1 and CDR2: LNHNV and YYDKDF (reference sequence). In nucleotides, the CDR3 is TGTGCCACCAGCTCCCGGGACTCCTTGAACACTGAAGCTTTCTTT. Translating it yields CATSSRDSLNTEAFF.

The chain has TRBV9 and TRBJ2-3; 8 bases align to TRBD2. Trimming cost V 0 bases and J 2 bases; bases outside gene matches: 8. Germline CDR1 SGDLS, CDR2 YYNGEE. This CDR3 is 17 amino acids long. CDR3 nucleotides: TGTGCCAGCAGCGTAGACCCAGCGGGAGCCCTCACAGATACGCAGTATTTT. Translated, it gives CASSVDPAGALTDTQYF.

The rearrangement joins TRBV28 to TRBJ1-2, with D maybe TRBD1 (5 bases). The CDR3 runs 13 residues. Trimming stripped 6 bases from V and 8 bases from J, with 16 bases between. Germline V gives CDR1 MDHEN, CDR2 SYDVKM. CDR3 loop: CASSRGKGRGYTF. The CDR3 DNA is TGTGCCAGCAGCCGGGGCAAGGGTAGGGGCTACACCTTC.

The chain combines TRBV7-6 with TRBJ2-7; TRBD2 might be the D (6 bases). The CDR3 is made up of 14 amino acids. Deletions cut 4 bases from V and 7 bases from J, with 17 bases between. Germline assignment: CDR1 SGHVS and CDR2 FNYEAQ. CDR3 protein: CASSSKRAYGEQYF. The CDR3 nucleotides are TGTGCCAGCAGCTCAAAGCGGGCCTACGGGGAGCAGTACTTC.

The V gene is TRBV9, the J gene TRBJ2-7; D may correspond to TRBD1 or TRBD2 (5 bases each). V was clipped by 4 bases and J by 7 bases, with 12 bases between them. The CDR3 is 12 residues long. In germline, CDR1 is SGDLS, CDR2 YYNGEE. CDR3 residues: CASSRRDREQYF. CDR3 DNA: TGTGCCAGCAGCCGCCGGGACCGTGAGCAGTACTTC. Combining the CDR3 with reference TRBV9 and TRBJ2-7 gives the whole variable domain DSGVTQTPKHLITATGQRVTLRCSPRSGDLSVYWYQQSLDQGLQFLIQYYNGEERAKGNILERFSAQQFPDLHSELNLSSLELGDSALYFCASSRRDREQYFGPGTRLTVT.

V and J are TRBV28 and TRBJ2-7, with D maybe TRBD1 (5 bases). Trimming left V 6 bases short and J 3 bases short, with 24 bases between. The CDR3 sequence is 17 residues long. Germline CDR1 reads MDHEN; CDR2 reads SYDVKM. DNA for the CDR3: TGTGCCAGCAGGGGGCTGTACGGCCAGCACCTTTTCTACGAGCAGTACTTC. Amino acids: CASRGLYGQHLFYEQYF.

This clone was seen only once. The chain uses TRBV18 and TRBJ2-1; TRBD2 matches 9 bases. The germline V gene has CDR1 KGHSH and CDR2 LQKENI. V shed 4 bases, J shed 8 bases, and the junction held 0 bases outside the gene matches. The CDR3 contains 12 residues. The CDR3 DNA follows: TGTGCCAGCTCACGGACTAGCGATGAGCAGTTCTTC. Translated, it gives CASSRTSDEQFF.

The chain combines TRBV7-9 with TRBJ2-1; 7 nucleotides agree with TRBD2. Germline values: CDR1 SEHNR, CDR2 FQNEAQ (reference sequence). The CDR3 runs 17 residues. V lost 0 bases, J lost 8 bases, and 13 bases stayed unmatched. The chain's CDR3 is CASSLAIKWEGGDEQFF. The CDR3 DNA follows: TGTGCCAGCAGCTTAGCCATTAAGTGGGAGGGAGGCGATGAGCAGTTCTTC.

The chain uses TRBV28 and TRBJ1-3; D is undetermined. CDR3 length: 14 amino acids. CDR1 and CDR2 (germline): MDHEN, SYDVKM. The germline V and J ends were trimmed by 6 bases and 0 bases, with 9 bases remaining between them. The CDR3 is CASRFSFSGNTIYF. The CDR3 DNA reads as TGTGCCAGCAGGTTCTCGTTCTCTGGAAACACCATATATTTT.

The chain carries TRBV27 and TRBJ2-1; 7 bases fit TRBD2. V shed 2 bases, J shed 3 bases, and the junction held 4 bases outside the gene matches. The CDR3 loop spans 15 amino acids. Germline V gives CDR1 MNHEY, CDR2 SMNVEV (reference sequence). CDR3 coding DNA: TGTGCCAGCAGTTTAGGCGGGAGCGGCTACAATGAGCAGTTCTTC. Translation gives CASSLGGSGYNEQFF.

V gene TRBV7-2 combines with J gene TRBJ2-7; D gene ambiguous. CDR3 length: 12 amino acids. Between the trimmed V and J ends, which lost 5 bases and 2 bases, there was a span of 7 bases. Per germline, CDR1 SGHTA and CDR2 FQGNSA. The CDR3 DNA follows: TGTGCCAGCAGCCCTCAACCCTACGAGCAGTACTTC. Its translation is CASSPQPYEQYF.

V gene TRBV6-1 combines with J gene TRBJ1-1; D gene unclear. Germline V gene data show CDR1 as MNHNS and CDR2 as SASEGT. CDR3 length: 14 residues. Trimming removed 6 bases at V and 0 bases at J, with 11 bases between. CDR3 in DNA: TGTGCCAGCAGGAACTTCAGGATGAACACTGAAGCTTTCTTT. It specifies CASRNFRMNTEAFF.

The J gene is TRBJ2-7, the V gene TRBV7-2; D is possibly TRBD1 (6 bases). This CDR3 region has 14 residues. Between the trimmed V and J ends, which lost 5 bases and 1 base, there was a span of 12 bases. CDR1 SGHTA and CDR2 FQGNSA come from the germline V gene. CDR3 DNA: TGTGCCAGCAGCGGAAACAGGGTTTCCTACGAGCAGTACTTC. Its protein is CASSGNRVSYEQYF.

J is TRBJ1-1 and V is TRBV23-1, with D unresolved. TRBV23-1 qualifies as an ORF whose function is uncertain. Trimming took 2 bases from V and 5 from J, leaving 12 bases between them. This CDR3 is 14 amino acids long. Here the CDR3 DNA reads TGCGCCAGCAGTCAAAGGCTGTGGATTACTGAAGCTTTCTTT. This codes for CASSQRLWITEAFF.

The J gene is TRBJ1-2, the V gene TRBV9, with a tentative D call TRBD1 (5 bases). The CDR3 sequence is 16 residues long. Per germline, CDR1 SGDLS and CDR2 YYNGEE. Trimming shortened V by 3 bases and J by 8 bases, and 23 bases separated the two germline ends. CDR3 DNA: TGTGCCAGCAGCGGGCGCCCCGGGACGGGATATGGAGGCTACACCTTC. Its translation: CASSGRPGTGYGGYTF.

The chain links TRBV6-1 to TRBJ2-3; D assignment may be TRBD1 or TRBD2 (5 bases each). The CDR3 consists of 15 residues. CDR1 MNHNS and CDR2 SASEGT come from the germline V gene. Trimming shortened V by 6 bases and J by 5 bases, and 18 bases separated the two germline ends. In DNA form, the CDR3 reads TGTGCCAGCAGGGGGGTGGGGCTGGGTATAGATACGCAGTATTTT. Translating gives CASRGVGLGIDTQYF.

The chain carries TRBV2 and TRBJ2-7, with 8 nucleotides matching TRBD2. V gave up 5 bases and J gave up 8 bases; unmatched junction bases: 11. Germline V gives CDR1 SNHLY, CDR2 FYNNEI. CDR3 length equals 14 residues. The CDR3 nucleotides read TGTGCCAGCAGTCCACCGGGACTAGAAGGAAAGCAGTACTTC. Translating gives CASSPPGLEGKQYF.

This rearrangement joins TRBV25-1 to TRBJ2-7; 7 bases line up with TRBD2. Germline V gives CDR1 MGHDK, CDR2 SYGVNS. The J segment lost 6 bases and the V segment lost 8 bases, leaving 7 bases of the junction unmatched. The length of the CDR3 is 12 residues. CDR3 sequence reads: CASASGRGEQYF. CDR3 DNA sequence: TGTGCCAGCGCCTCGGGGAGGGGCGAGCAGTACTTC.

This clone was counted between two and nine times. CDR3 protein: CASSEAGGRQGQPQHF. CDR3 DNA sequence: TGTGCCAGCAGTGAAGCGGGTGGGAGGCAAGGGCAGCCCCAGCATTTT. The V and J genes are TRBV6-1 and TRBJ1-5; D is unresolved. CDR1 is MNHNS and CDR2 is SASEGT in the germline V gene. The CDR3 is 16 amino acids. V dropped 0 bases and J dropped 7 bases, with 16 bases sitting between them.

The chain couples TRBV4-3 to TRBJ2-7; D is perhaps TRBD1 (5 bases). V was pared by 0 bases and J by 6 bases, with 9 bases between. The CDR3 is made up of 13 amino acids. Germline V gene lookup returns CDR1 LGHNA and CDR2 YSLEER. CDR3 region: CASSQETGGEQYF. The CDR3 DNA reads TGCGCCAGCAGCCAAGAAACAGGTGGCGAGCAGTACTTC.

The CDR3 spells CASSPSGSFTDTQYF. CDR3 nucleotide sequence: TGTGCCAGCTCCCCTAGCGGGTCTTTCACAGATACGCAGTATTTT. The rearrangement joins TRBV28 to TRBJ2-3, with TRBD2 matching over 8 bases. The germline CDR1 and CDR2 sequences are MDHEN and SYDVKM. The ends lost 8 bases at V and 2 bases at J; junction bases unmatched: 9. The CDR3 has 15 residues.